A selection of T cell receptor beta chains follows, all from one sample in a study of siplizumab effects on memory and regulatory T cells. TCRdb's table, derived via immunoSEQ multiplex PCR, lists solely in-frame clones and lacks some. The data hold 80,000 to 130,000 clones, with more than 85% observed a single time. Sequenced: CD4+ T cells sorted from blood. The origin of the receptors is a human donor in good health. Some clones in this sample may be carry-over from other donors' samples. Each CDR3 is given with its conserved first and last residue. The D gene is left open where the match is weak. Only part of the rows carry a size: once, few, many, or a class if the clone is expanded.

clone_size j_call d_call v_call cdr3_aa cdr3_nt
- TRBJ1-4 TRBD1 TRBV6-6 CASSYRQGNEKLFF TGTGCCAGCAGTTACCGACAGGGTAATGAAAAACTGTTTTTT
- TRBJ1-1 TRBD1 TRBV4-1 CASSLVRKQLQGAEAFF TGCGCCAGCAGCCTTGTAAGAAAGCAATTACAGGGGGCTGAAGCTTTCTTT
once TRBJ2-1 - TRBV5-4 CASSLGGSSYNEQFF TGTGCCAGCAGCTTAGGGGGGAGCTCCTACAATGAGCAGTTCTTC
- TRBJ2-7 TRBD1 TRBV4-2 CASSQGLGTGGYEQYF TGTGCCAGCAGCCAAGGGCTTGGGACAGGGGGTTACGAGCAGTACTTC
- TRBJ2-7 TRBD1 TRBV14 CASSRTGDEQYF TGTGCCAGCAGCCGGACAGGGGACGAGCAGTACTTC
- TRBJ1-1 - TRBV6-1 CASSEEGQLNTEAFF TGTGCCAGCAGTGAAGAAGGGCAGTTGAACACTGAAGCTTTCTTT
- TRBJ2-1 - TRBV9 CASTTAAGSSYNEQFF TGTGCCAGCACAACGGCAGCGGGTAGCTCCTACAATGAGCAGTTCTTC
- TRBJ2-3 TRBD2 TRBV5-4 CASSSGTSGSTDTQYF TGTGCCAGCAGCTCAGGCACTAGCGGTAGCACAGATACGCAGTATTTT
- TRBJ2-3 - TRBV28 CASSLGQEGTQYF TGTGCCAGCAGTTTAGGACAGGAGGGTACGCAGTATTTT
- TRBJ2-1 - TRBV14 CASSGLWGEQFF TGTGCCAGCAGCGGACTTTGGGGTGAGCAGTTCTTC
- TRBJ2-7 - TRBV5-4 CASSSYDTRGRYF TGTGCCAGCAGCTCATACGACACTCGCGGGCGGTACTTC
- TRBJ2-6 - TRBV9 CASSVGWGTGANVLTF TGTGCCAGCAGCGTAGGGTGGGGGACAGGGGCCAACGTCCTGACTTTC
- TRBJ2-7 TRBD2 TRBV5-4 CASRMGLADSYEQYF TGTGCCAGCAGAATGGGACTAGCGGACTCCTACGAGCAGTACTTC
- TRBJ2-1 TRBD2 TRBV2 CASRIAGRNEQFF TGTGCCAGCAGAATAGCGGGGAGGAATGAGCAGTTCTTC
- TRBJ2-7 TRBD2 TRBV27 CASSSLAGHRPNVGQYF TGTGCCAGCAGTTCTTTAGCGGGACACCGTCCAAACGTCGGGCAGTACTTC
- TRBJ2-7 TRBD2 TRBV4-1 CASRPGLGLSYEQYF TGCGCCAGCAGACCTGGACTAGGGCTTTCCTACGAGCAGTACTTC
- TRBJ2-7 TRBD2 TRBV7-9 CASCRTSGSMSCEQYF TGTGCCAGTTGCCGGACTAGCGGGAGTATGTCTTGCGAGCAGTACTTC
once TRBJ2-3 - TRBV2 CASRAGTDTQYF TGTGCCAGCAGGGCTGGCACAGATACGCAGTATTTT
- TRBJ2-2 - TRBV5-1 CASRRSQGNTGELFF TGCGCCAGTAGACGATCACAGGGGAACACCGGGGAGCTGTTTTTT
- TRBJ1-2 - TRBV4-1 CASSQEERGWGGYTF TGCGCCAGCAGCCAAGAAGAGCGAGGGTGGGGCGGCTACACCTTC
few TRBJ2-7 - TRBV19 CASSQRGASSYEQYF TGTGCCAGTAGCCAGAGGGGGGCGAGCTCCTACGAGCAGTACTTC
- TRBJ2-2 TRBD2 TRBV28 CASSFGGGNTGELFF TGTGCCAGCAGTTTTGGCGGGGGGAACACCGGGGAGCTGTTTTTT
- TRBJ2-3 TRBD1 TRBV19 CASSITTGGTDTQYF TGTGCCAGTAGTATCACTACAGGGGGAACAGATACGCAGTATTTT
- TRBJ1-1 - TRBV29-1 CSAGTWNTEAFF TGCAGCGCCGGGACATGGAACACTGAAGCTTTCTTT
- TRBJ2-7 TRBD2 TRBV28 CASSFLWLAGIYEQYF TGTGCCAGCAGTTTCCTTTGGCTAGCGGGCATCTACGAGCAGTACTTC
once TRBJ1-1 - TRBV7-6 CASSLIREGEAFF TGTGCCAGCAGCTTAATCAGGGAAGGTGAAGCTTTCTTT
- TRBJ2-7 - TRBV5-5 CASSLDGRGAYEQYF TGTGCCAGCAGCTTGGATGGTCGCGGGGCCTACGAGCAGTACTTC
- TRBJ2-1 - TRBV27 CASSPGTVVNEQFF TGTGCCAGCAGTCCCGGGACGGTGGTGAATGAGCAGTTCTTC
- TRBJ2-2 - TRBV5-6 CASRPGGNANTGELFF TGTGCCAGCAGGCCAGGAGGGAATGCGAACACCGGGGAGCTGTTTTTT
- TRBJ1-1 - TRBV5-1 CASRFPDGLTEAFF TGCGCCAGCAGATTCCCAGATGGTTTAACTGAAGCTTTCTTT
- TRBJ2-2 - TRBV2 CASGGTGELFF TGTGCCAGCGGAGGGACCGGGGAGCTGTTTTTT
- TRBJ2-2 - TRBV6-5 CASRPDREAGELFF TGTGCCAGCAGACCCGACAGGGAGGCCGGGGAGCTGTTTTTT
- TRBJ2-3 - TRBV28 CASSLQGSTDTQYF TGTGCCAGCAGTTTGCAGGGGAGCACAGATACGCAGTATTTT
- TRBJ1-1 - TRBV4-2 CASSQAQGGTEAFF TGTGCCAGCAGCCAAGCCCAGGGAGGGACTGAAGCTTTCTTT
- TRBJ2-7 TRBD2 TRBV5-1 CASSQRGLEFYVQYF TGCGCCAGCAGCCAACGGGGACTAGAGTTCTACGTGCAGTACTTC
once TRBJ2-2 TRBD2 TRBV4-2 CASSQPSGTNTGELFF TGTGCCAGCAGCCAGCCTAGCGGGACGAACACCGGGGAGCTGTTTTTT
- TRBJ2-5 - TRBV7-9 CASTAGQETQYF TGTGCCAGCACCGCAGGCCAAGAGACCCAGTACTTC
once TRBJ2-1 - TRBV6-4 CASSDSSLYNEQFF TGTGCCAGCAGTGACTCCTCCTTATACAATGAGCAGTTCTTC
- TRBJ2-7 - TRBV7-8 CASSLGQLNYEQYF TGTGCCAGCAGCTTAGGACAGCTGAACTACGAGCAGTACTTC
- TRBJ1-5 TRBD1 TRBV7-3 CASAGPPTGTDRINQPQHF TGTGCCAGCGCGGGACCCCCCACTGGGACGGACAGGATAAATCAGCCCCAGCATTTT
- TRBJ2-4 TRBD1 TRBV6-1 CASSAQKTTGTGAKNIQYF TGTGCCAGCAGTGCGCAGAAGACCACCGGGACAGGGGCCAAAAACATTCAGTACTTC
- TRBJ1-1 TRBD1 TRBV29-1 CSVFHRGRGPEAFF TGCAGCGTTTTTCACAGGGGGCGCGGGCCTGAAGCTTTCTTT
- TRBJ2-7 TRBD1 TRBV5-1 CASSLAYDRGIEQYF TGCGCCAGCAGCTTGGCCTATGACAGGGGGATCGAGCAGTACTTC
- TRBJ2-5 TRBD2 TRBV6-1 CASTSGRLGGETQYF TGTGCCAGCACCTCTGGGCGCCTCGGGGGGGAGACCCAGTACTTC
- TRBJ2-1 - TRBV10-3 CAISWGDNEQFF TGTGCCATCTCGTGGGGGGACAATGAGCAGTTCTTC
- TRBJ2-7 TRBD2 TRBV9 CASSDGTSGYEQYF TGTGCCAGCAGCGATGGGACTAGCGGCTACGAGCAGTACTTC
once TRBJ1-6 TRBD1 TRBV19 CASSFRDRGGSPLHF TGTGCCAGTAGTTTCCGGGACAGGGGAGGTTCACCCCTCCACTTT
- TRBJ2-6 - TRBV9 CASSVGSPGANVLTF TGTGCCAGCAGCGTTGGTTCCCCTGGGGCCAACGTCCTGACTTTC
- TRBJ1-5 - TRBV20-1 CSASASRPQHF TGCAGTGCTTCGGCCTCTCGGCCCCAGCATTTT
- TRBJ1-2 - TRBV7-8 CASSLASGHYGYTF TGTGCCAGCAGCTTAGCTTCAGGGCACTATGGCTACACCTTC